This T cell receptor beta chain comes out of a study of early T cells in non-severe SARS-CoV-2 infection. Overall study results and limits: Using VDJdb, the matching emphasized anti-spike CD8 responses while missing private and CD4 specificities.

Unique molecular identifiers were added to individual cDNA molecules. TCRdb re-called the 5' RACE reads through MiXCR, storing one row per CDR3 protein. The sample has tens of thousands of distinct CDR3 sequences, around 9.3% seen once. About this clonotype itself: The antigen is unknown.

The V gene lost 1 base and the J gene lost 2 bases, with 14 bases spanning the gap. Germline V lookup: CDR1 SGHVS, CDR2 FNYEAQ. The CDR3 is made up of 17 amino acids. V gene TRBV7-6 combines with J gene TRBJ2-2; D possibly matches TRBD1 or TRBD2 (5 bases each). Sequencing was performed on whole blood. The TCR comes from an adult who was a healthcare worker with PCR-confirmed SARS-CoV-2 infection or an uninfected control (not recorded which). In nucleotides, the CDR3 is TGTGCCAGCAGCTTAGGCTATAGGGGACCTAACACCGGGGAGCTGTTTTTT. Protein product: CASSLGYRGPNTGELFF.